The subject of this entry is one T cell receptor (beta chain). Its antigen is as yet unknown. An end of the junction differs from the germline gene, which may be a read error. Naivety among CD8 cells was defined by CD45RO negativity and positive CCR7 selection, thereby excluding terminally differentiated effector memory CD45RA+ cells. The data were produced by immunoSEQ multiplex PCR, yet TCRdb's version contains in-frame clones alone and is incomplete. The sample lists roughly 600,000 clones, about 98% occurring once. CDR3 size: 13 residues. Germline V gives CDR1 SSHAT, CDR2 FNYEAQ (reference sequence). This record belongs to a study of shared clonotypes between healthy human individuals. Study-level findings and limits: Few donors limited the genetic and exposure-history diversity represented. Clonotypes that were shared across several donors made up around 5.5% of naive CD4 clonotypes.

The V gene is TRBV7-7, the J gene TRBJ2-3; D not certain. The receptor was derived from a man aged 25 to 40 in good health. The specimen was naive CD8+ T cells sorted from blood. Written as DNA, the CDR3 is TGTGCTAGCAGCCTAGGGTTGGCAGATACGCAGTATTTT. It is translated as CASSLGLADTQYF.